The 2 T cell receptor beta chains in this list originate from one sample, sequenced in a study of breast tumors, draining lymph nodes, adjacent tissues. The lymph nodes were axillary draining lymph nodes from breast cancer patients. One entry per CDR3 protein, called by TCRdb with MiXCR from the multiplex PCR reads. The sample yields about 270,000 distinct CDR3 sequences, under 35% seen once. Sequencing was performed on axillary lymph node tissue. These receptors came from a female donor with breast cancer. Some clones in this sample may be carry-over from other donors' samples.

For this clonotype: Since a much larger clone is just one base distant, this may be a read error. The chain employs TRBV7-9 and TRBJ1-5; TRBD1 is a possible D gene (5 bases). This CDR3 has 18 residues. V shed 5 bases and J shed 1 base, with 21 bases lying between them. Germline assignment: CDR1 SEHNR and CDR2 FQNEAQ (reference sequence). The CDR3 region has the DNA TGTGCCAGCAGCCAAGACCCCAAAGCTGGGGGAAGCAATCAGCCCCAGCATTTT. Residues: CASSQDPKAGGSNQPQHF.

Turning to this clonotype: A much larger clone lies one base from this, so it may be a read error. The CDR3: CASSPRTGQETQHF. CDR3 in DNA: TGCGCCAGCAGCCCTCGGACAGGGCAGGAGACCCAGCACTTC. The rearrangement joins TRBV5-1 to TRBJ2-5; 8 bases map to TRBD1. The CDR3 length is 14 residues. Germline V CDR1 and CDR2: SGHRS, YFSETQ.